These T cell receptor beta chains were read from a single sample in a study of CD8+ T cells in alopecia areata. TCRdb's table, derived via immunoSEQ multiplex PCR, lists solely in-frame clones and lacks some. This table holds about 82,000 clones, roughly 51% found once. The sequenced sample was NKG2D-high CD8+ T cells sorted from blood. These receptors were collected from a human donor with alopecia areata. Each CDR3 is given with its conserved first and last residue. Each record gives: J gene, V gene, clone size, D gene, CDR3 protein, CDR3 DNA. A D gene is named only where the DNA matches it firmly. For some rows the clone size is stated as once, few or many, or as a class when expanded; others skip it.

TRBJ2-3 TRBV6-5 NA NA CASSYDRLYTDTQYF TGTGCCAGCAGTTACGACAGGTTATACACAGATACGCAGTATTTT
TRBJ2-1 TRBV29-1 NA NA CSVVRTYNEQFF TGCAGCGTTGTCAGAACCTACAATGAGCAGTTCTTC
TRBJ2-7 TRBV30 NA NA CAWSPIFSYEQYF TGTGCCTGGAGTCCCATTTTCTCCTACGAGCAGTACTTC
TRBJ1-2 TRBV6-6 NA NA CASSGGGDSNYGYTF TGTGCCAGCAGCGGAGGGGGTGACTCTAACTATGGCTACACCTTC
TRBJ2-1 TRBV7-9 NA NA CASSLVGEYNEQFF TGTGCCAGCAGCTTAGTGGGGGAGTACAATGAGCAGTTCTTC
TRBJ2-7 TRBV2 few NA CASSGRVVDF TGTGCCAGCAGCGGAAGGGTAGTTGACTTC
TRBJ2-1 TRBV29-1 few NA CSVEGLSFF TGCAGCGTTGAGGGTCTAAGCTTCTTC
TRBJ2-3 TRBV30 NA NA CAWGDGNTDTQYF TGTGCCTGGGGGGACGGGAACACAGATACGCAGTATTTT
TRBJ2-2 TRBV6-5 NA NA CASSVHGGNTGELFF TGTGCCAGCAGTGTCCACGGGGGCAACACCGGGGAGCTGTTTTTT
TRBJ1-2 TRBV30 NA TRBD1 CAWIAGTGKGYTF TGTGCCTGGATCGCCGGGACAGGGAAAGGCTACACCTTC
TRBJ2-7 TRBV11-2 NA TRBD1 CASSLGQGSEQYF TGTGCCAGCAGCTTGGGACAGGGTTCCGAGCAGTACTTC
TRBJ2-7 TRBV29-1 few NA CSGLHSYEQYF TGCAGCGGCCTGCACTCCTACGAGCAGTACTTC
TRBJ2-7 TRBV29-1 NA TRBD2 CSVEGGRGYEQYF TGCAGCGTGGAGGGCGGGAGAGGCTACGAGCAGTACTTC
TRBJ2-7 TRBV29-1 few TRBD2 CSVEVGGEQYF TGCAGCGTTGAAGTGGGGGGGGAGCAGTACTTC
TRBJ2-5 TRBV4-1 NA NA CASSQGVQETQYF TGCGCCAGCAGCCAGGGAGTCCAAGAGACCCAGTACTTC
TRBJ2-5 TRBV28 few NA CASGQETQYF TGTGCCAGTGGGCAGGAGACCCAGTACTTC
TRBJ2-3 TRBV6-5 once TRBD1 CASSQLQGATDTQYF TGTGCCAGCAGCCAATTACAGGGGGCTACAGATACGCAGTATTTT
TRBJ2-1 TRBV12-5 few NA CASGSTGYNEQFF TGTGCTAGTGGTTCAACAGGCTACAATGAGCAGTTCTTC
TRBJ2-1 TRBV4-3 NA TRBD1 CASSQATGQGSYNEQFF TGCGCCAGCAGCCAAGCTACGGGACAGGGGTCCTACAATGAGCAGTTCTTC
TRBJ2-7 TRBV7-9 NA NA CASSYDAGTDYEQYF TGTGCCAGCAGTTATGACGCCGGGACGGACTACGAGCAGTACTTC
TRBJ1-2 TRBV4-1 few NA CASSRDGFGYTF TGCGCCAGCAGCCGGGACGGCTTTGGCTACACCTTC
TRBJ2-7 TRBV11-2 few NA CASTDGLTYEQYF TGTGCCAGCACCGACGGACTCACCTACGAGCAGTACTTC
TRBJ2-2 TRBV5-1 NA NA CASRPDRSTGELFF TGCGCCAGCAGGCCTGACAGGAGTACCGGGGAGCTGTTTTTT
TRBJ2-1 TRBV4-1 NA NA CASSLSGAVEAYNEQFF TGCGCCAGCAGCCTCTCAGGGGCAGTGGAAGCCTACAATGAGCAGTTCTTC
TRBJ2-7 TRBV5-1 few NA CASSIDSLTYEQYF TGCGCCAGCAGCATCGACAGCCTCACCTACGAGCAGTACTTC
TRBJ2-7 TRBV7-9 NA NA CASSPPGRSGYEQYF TGTGCCAGCAGCCCCCCAGGGAGGAGCGGCTACGAGCAGTACTTC
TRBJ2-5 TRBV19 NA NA CASSIVEGWETQYF TGTGCCAGTAGTATAGTTGAAGGATGGGAGACCCAGTACTTC
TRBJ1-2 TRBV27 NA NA CASSSRGRAGGYTF TGTGCCAGCAGTTCGAGAGGGAGGGCGGGTGGCTACACCTTC
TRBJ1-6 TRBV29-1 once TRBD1 CSVADREVANSPLHF TGCAGCGTTGCGGACAGGGAAGTTGCGAATTCACCCCTCCACTTT
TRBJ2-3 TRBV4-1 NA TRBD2 CASSQDPSGRTDTQYF TGCGCCAGCAGCCAAGATCCTAGCGGGAGAACAGATACGCAGTATTTT